These 10 T cell receptor beta chains originate from one sample sequenced in a study of CD8+ T cells in alopecia areata. Extraction of RNA preceded its reverse transcription into cDNA, which served as the sequencing template. The protocol was immunoSEQ multiplex PCR, while the TCRdb copy is restricted to in-frame clones and leaves out a portion. The repertoire includes around 150,000 clones, approximately 57% of them detected once, and approximately 15% sits in the top ten. Treatment denoted: oral pan-JAK inhibitor, 5-10 mg twice daily. The starting material was CD4+ T cells sorted from blood, obtained at week 24, from a patient treated with tofacitinib. Source of these receptors: a human donor with alopecia areata.

The rearrangement joins TRBV19 to TRBJ2-1; tentatively, D is TRBD2 (7 bases). Trimming removed 3 bases from V and 4 bases from J, with 13 bases in between. The germline gives CDR1 LNHDA, CDR2 SQIVND (reference sequence). The CDR3 spans 15 residues. The CDR3 DNA reads as TGTGCCAGTAGTATTGTCGGGGGGCGTTACAATGAGCAGTTCTTC. It translates to CASSIVGGRYNEQFF.

This clone was picked up one time. The chain couples TRBV30 to TRBJ1-2; 9 bases map to TRBD1. V lost 1 base and J lost 6; bases outside the gene matches: 3. There are 13 residues in the CDR3. Germline lookup yields CDR1 GTSNPN and CDR2 SVGIG (reference sequence). In nucleotides, the CDR3 is TGTGCCTGGAGTGCACAGGGGGCGGATGGCTACACCTTC. It specifies CAWSAQGADGYTF.

The chain has TRBV10-3 and TRBJ1-2, with D possibly matching TRBD1 (5 bases). The CDR3 runs 14 residues. The germline gives CDR1 ENHRY, CDR2 SYGVKD. Trimming shortened V by 4 bases and J by 5 bases, and 14 bases separated the two germline ends. The DNA of the CDR3 is TGTGCCATCAGTGGTCGACAGACGCAGTATGGCTACACCTTC. Translating gives CAISGRQTQYGYTF.

This chain joins TRBV2 and TRBJ1-2; no firm D call. The CDR3 has 14 residues. Trimming cost V 7 bases and J 2 bases, with 14 bases left between them. Germline CDR1 reads SNHLY; CDR2 reads FYNNEI. The CDR3: CASIKETGNYGYTF. CDR3 sequence (DNA): TGTGCCAGCATCAAGGAAACGGGGAACTATGGCTACACCTTC.

This clone appeared a few times. The rearrangement uses TRBV5-6 and TRBJ1-2; D is ambiguous. The CDR3 is made up of 11 amino acids. Germline lookup yields CDR1 SGHDT and CDR2 YYEEEE. Trimming left V 1 base short and J 9 bases short, with 7 bases between. In DNA form, the CDR3 reads TGTGCCAGCAGCTTGTTGACCCGCTACACCTTC. It translates to CASSLLTRYTF.

This rearrangement joins TRBV6-1 to TRBJ2-1; no clear D. The CDR3 consists of 12 residues. The germline gives CDR1 MNHNS, CDR2 SASEGT. Between the trimmed V and J ends, which lost 6 bases and 4 bases, there was a span of 7 bases. The DNA of the CDR3 is TGTGCCAGCAGGGCGGATTACAATGAGCAGTTCTTC. This encodes CASRADYNEQFF.

The gene calls are TRBV29-1 and TRBJ1-1, with D unresolved. There are 13 residues in the CDR3. Between the trimmed V and J ends, which lost 4 bases and 0 bases, there was a span of 9 bases. Germline-derived CDR1 and CDR2 are SQVTM and ANQGSEA. CDR3 bases: TGCAGCGTTGTCCGGGTTATGAACACTGAAGCTTTCTTT. Its translation: CSVVRVMNTEAFF.

In its sample, this clone was seen a few times. The chain uses TRBV29-1 and TRBJ2-7; D is unresolved. The ends were cut back, 0 bases at V and 3 bases at J, with 6 bases in the middle. Looked up from germline, CDR1 is SQVTM and CDR2 is ANQGSEA. This CDR3 is 12 amino acids long. The chain's CDR3 is CSVEEGSYEQYF. The CDR3, as DNA: TGCAGCGTTGAAGAGGGCAGCTACGAGCAGTACTTC.

The chain uses TRBV29-1 and TRBJ1-5; the D is unclear. The CDR3 sequence is 13 residues long. Trimming removed 4 bases at V and 1 base at J, with 8 bases between. Per the germline V gene, CDR1 is SQVTM and CDR2 is ANQGSEA. CDR3 amino acids: CSVASGSNQPQHF. Here the CDR3 DNA reads TGCAGCGTTGCTTCCGGAAGCAATCAGCCCCAGCATTTT.

The rearrangement links TRBV11-2 to TRBJ2-2; D not certain. There are 15 residues in the CDR3. Germline CDR1 is SGHAT and CDR2 is FQNNGV. Trimming pared 1 base from V and 7 bases from J, leaving 13 bases between. Here the CDR3 DNA reads TGTGCCAGCAGCTTAGCGCCGGGCGGTAACGGGGAGCTGTTTTTT. Its protein is CASSLAPGGNGELFF.